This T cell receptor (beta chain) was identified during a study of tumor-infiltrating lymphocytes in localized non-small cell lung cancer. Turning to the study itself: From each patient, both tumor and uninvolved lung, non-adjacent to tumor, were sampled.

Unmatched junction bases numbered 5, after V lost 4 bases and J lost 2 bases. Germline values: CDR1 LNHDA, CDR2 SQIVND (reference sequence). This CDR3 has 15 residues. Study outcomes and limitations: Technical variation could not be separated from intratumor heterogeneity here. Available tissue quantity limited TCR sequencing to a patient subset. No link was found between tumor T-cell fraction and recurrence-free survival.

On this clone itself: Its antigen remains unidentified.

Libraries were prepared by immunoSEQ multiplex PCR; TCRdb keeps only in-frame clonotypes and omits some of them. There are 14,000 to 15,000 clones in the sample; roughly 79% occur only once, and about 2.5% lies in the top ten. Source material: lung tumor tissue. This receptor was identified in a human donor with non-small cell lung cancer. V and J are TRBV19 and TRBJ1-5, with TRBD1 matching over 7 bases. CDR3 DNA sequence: TGTGCCAGTAGTAAACCGGGACAGCGCAATCAGCCCCAGCATTTT. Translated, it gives CASSKPGQRNQPQHF.